Below, one TCR beta chain is given with its context. This clone was seen a few times. No antigen is known for it. Gene names and germline sequences refer to the mouse in this case. The observed sequence ends 4 residues before the CDR3 terminus, with the missing tail filled in from the germline J gene. CDR3 length: 13 amino acids, cysteine to phenylalanine. Part of the CDR3 DNA is given, 27 bases translated from base 1. The germline V and J ends show losses of 5 bases and 4 bases respectively, and no gene match explains 5 bases of the junction. CDR1 and CDR2 are drawn from the germline V gene: NSHNY, SYGAGN. Library creation used the immunoSEQ multiplex PCR assay. RNA was extracted from all samples and reverse transcribed into cDNA, which served as template for TCR sequencing. SuperScript III was used for first-strand cDNA synthesis, primed with a 2:1 mix of oligo-dT and random hexamers. A synthetic immune receptor repertoire was used to assess amplification bias, and residual bias was removed computationally. Sequencing of the libraries was done on Illumina HiSeq using 60 bp reads that spanned the CDR3 and were read from J toward V. The original pipeline was this. Raw reads were preprocessed to remove errors, and CDR3 was defined by IMGT conventions from the conserved cysteine to phenylalanine. Clonality was computed by normalizing Shannon entropy by log2 of the number of productive unique TCRs and subtracting the result from 1. CD4 or CD8 identity of scalp clones was inferred by cross-referencing scalp TCRbeta sequences with sorted blood CD4 and CD8 repertoires. Drawn from immuneACCESS, this table holds only the in-frame rearrangements with V and J called that TCRdb kept. Clones are partly lost; checked studies trace under half to an unresolved V gene and leave the rest unexplained. That table gives V, J and clone size, and the DNA gave D and trimming. This sample contains approximately 110,000 clones, none of which is a singleton. About 20% of the sample is in the top ten clones.

The sample originates from a study of CD8+ T cells in alopecia areata (dated by TCRdb to between 2017 and 2018). For the study in its entirety: Skin from C3H/HeJ donors with spontaneous alopecia (6-12 months old) was grafted onto female C3H/HeJ recipients aged about 6-10 weeks. RNA came from the PAXgene miRNA kit for fixed scalp, the miRNeasy kit for PBMCs, and the RNeasy kit for mouse skin. In both human patients and the C3H/HeJ mouse model, the study applied high-throughput TCRbeta sequencing to look at T cell clonal expansion in alopecia areata. immunoSEQ multiplex PCR using 35 Vbeta forward primers and 13 Jbeta reverse primers was used to amplify TCRbeta CDR3 regions. Scalp clonality was compared across normal scalp (n=4), patchy alopecia areata scalp (n=8), and alopecia totalis/universalis scalp (n=8). On the human side, TCRbeta sequencing was run on scalp tissue and on sorted CD4+ and CD8+ peripheral blood T cells from healthy controls and from alopecia areata patients with either patchy or totalis/universalis disease. Study-wide findings and limitations: Compared with mice, TCR sequences shared between patients were less clear, possibly partly because of HLA diversity across the patient population. Resident alphabeta T cells in normal human skin are also sequenced, complicating scalp TCR repertoire analysis, unlike mouse skin dominated by gammadelta T cells. Compared with normal scalp, lesional scalp had higher clonality and more expanded CD8+ clones, particularly in alopecia totalis/universalis, a pattern that suggests antigenic drive.

The rearrangement combines TRBV13-1 with TRBJ1-1, with 7 bases matching TRBD1. Sequenced: lesional skin. The sequence was obtained from a C3H/HeJ mouse with alopecia areata. This strain is of MHC haplotype H2-k. The CDR3 has the sequence CASREAGGTEVFF. CDR3 DNA, as far as it was read: TGTGCCAGCAGGGAGGCAGGGGGCACA.